This T cell receptor (beta chain) was observed in a study of T cell responses to AZD1222 COVID-19 vaccine. Study-level information: Pooling covered second doses at about 4 or about 12 weeks.

General study findings and limits: Samples come after the peak T cell response, not at day 14.

Remarks on this clone: Its antigen is still unknown.

Some clones are missing from TCRdb's copy, which holds only in-frame ones; the method was immunoSEQ multiplex PCR. Of 140,000 or so clones detected, around 91% appear once; the ten largest clones hold about 1.5%. V was clipped by 10 bases and J by 7 bases, with 17 bases between them. CDR1 is SNHLY, CDR2 FYNNEI, per germline. The CDR3 is 13 residues long. Sequences were derived from peripheral blood, sampled on day 0 of AZD1222 vaccination. This chain connects TRBV2 to TRBJ1-5; no clear D. This receptor was obtained from an adult in good health. The CDR3 DNA follows: TGTGCCACCGAGAGCAGGCCGGGCCAGCCCCAGCATTTT. Translating it yields CATESRPGQPQHF.